One T cell receptor beta chain is described in this entry. The target antigen is unknown. These data belong to a study of shared clonotypes between healthy human individuals. Study-wide points: Large sequencing depth failed to make sorted-subset sequencing complete, rarefaction showed.

Germline CDR1 SEHNR, CDR2 FQNEAQ (reference sequence). V shed 5 bases and J shed 2 bases, with 7 bases lying between them. This CDR3 comprises 13 residues. Data came from immunoSEQ multiplex PCR; TCRdb stores just in-frame clones and leaves some out. The table lists approximately 710,000 clones, 90% of them singletons, with about 33% in the top ten. Nashville, Tennessee was home to all donors, each a Caucasian adult. The source of this sequence is a man younger than 30 in good health. Some clones in this sample may be carry-over from other donors' samples. The sample was memory CD8+ T cells from PBMCs. Stated subset: CD45RO+ cells pooled with CCR7-negative TemRA cells. This chain connects TRBV7-9 to TRBJ1-3; D unclear. This CDR3 is CASSPPPGNTIYF. CDR3 coding DNA: TGTGCCAGCAGCCCGCCCCCTGGAAACACCATATATTTT.